The sequence of this T cell receptor (beta chain) was determined in a study of cytomegalovirus exposure and HLA in healthy donors. For the study at large: The roughly 120 validation repertoires matched the roughly 670 first-cohort repertoires in platform, a later analysis reported.

The germline V gene has CDR1 SGHDN and CDR2 FVKESK. V trimming: 4 bases; J trimming: 5 bases; junction bases outside the gene matches: 5. The CDR3 is 14 amino acids. Profiled with immunoSEQ multiplex PCR; TCRdb holds only in-frame clones, not every one. Counted here are 100,000 to 150,000 clones, approximately 94% occurring once; the ten biggest clones make up about 1.7%. The clonotype comes from a man aged 18 to 29 in good health and CMV-seronegative. The sample consisted of PBMCs. The chain has TRBV14 and TRBJ1-1; 9 bases line up with TRBD1. The CDR3 loop reads CASSLYRGRTEAFF. The CDR3 nucleotides are TGTGCCAGCAGCCTATACAGGGGGCGAACTGAAGCTTTCTTT.